The clone carrying this T cell receptor (beta chain) has a single count. The antigen is undetermined. Germline V gives CDR1 MNHEY, CDR2 SMNVEV (reference sequence). There are 15 residues in the CDR3. Deletions cut 1 base from V and 6 bases from J, with 13 bases between. 60 Vbeta and 13 Jbeta primers were used in PCR. Original processing notes: About 9.9 million shared chains were among about 80 million unique TCR beta chains counted in a later analysis. TCRdb's copy holds only in-frame clones and misses some; the assay was immunoSEQ multiplex PCR. V and J calls and clone size come straight from that table; D and trimming were deduced from the DNA. This table has about 120,000 clones, more than 60% appearing once. This specimen comes from a study of cytomegalovirus exposure and HLA in healthy donors. Study-wide results and caveats: Specificity for CMV antigens was confirmed in vitro for a few of the CMV-associated chains. Later genetic work tied a missense DCLRE1C variant to beta-chain V and J trimming.

Sequenced sample: PBMCs. The receptor comes from a woman aged 40-49 years in good health and CMV-seronegative. V and J are TRBV27 and TRBJ2-1; D call uncertain. CDR3 DNA sequence: TGTGCCAGCAGTTTATTACCCGCACGACTCAATGAGCAGTTCTTC. Amino acid sequence: CASSLLPARLNEQFF.